The present T cell receptor beta chain was sequenced within a study of CD4 and CD8 cells across lung adenocarcinoma regions. Each CDR3 protein is one row after TCRdb ran MiXCR on the PCR reads. The data show under 7,500 distinct CDR3 sequences, 51% seen once. Samples came from patients with localized non-small cell lung adenocarcinoma. This clonotype has more than one count but fewer than ten. Trimming took 6 bases from V and 5 from J; bases not matched to a gene: 18. This CDR3 has 18 residues. The V gene is TRBV12-3 or TRBV12-4, the J gene TRBJ2-5; TRBD1 matches at 10 bases. This clonotype was sampled from a female donor with lung adenocarcinoma. The CD4 and CD8 labels of this study may be unreliable. Input material: CD4+ T cells from the center of a lung tumor. DNA for the CDR3: TGTGCCAGCAGCCACCGGACAGGGGGATCGACAGGTGCGGAGACCCAGTACTTC. It specifies CASSHRTGGSTGAETQYF.